Following are 21 T cell receptor beta chains from one sample sequenced in a study of T cell responses to AZD1222 COVID-19 vaccine. Profiling relied on immunoSEQ multiplex PCR, and the TCRdb table lists in-frame clones only, not all of them. The sample lists 100,000 to 150,000 clones, around 87% occurring once. The sequences come from peripheral blood, collected on day 0 of AZD1222 vaccination. The receptors stem from an adult in good health.

The chain couples TRBV6-4 to TRBJ1-6; 10 nucleotides match TRBD1. The CDR3 consists of 20 residues. Germline CDR1 MRHNA, CDR2 SNTAGT. Losses at the gene ends were 6 bases for V and 0 bases for J; bases not matched to a gene: 14. The CDR3 bases are TGTGCCAGCAGGACCCGGACAGGGGGAGGGTGGAGCTCCTATAATTCACCCCTCCACTTT. Protein product: CASRTRTGGGWSSYNSPLHF.

The chain recombines TRBV6-5 with TRBJ1-6; D uncertain. Between the trimmed V and J ends, which lost 5 bases and 7 bases, there was a span of 6 bases. CDR1 MNHEY and CDR2 SVGAGI come from the germline V gene. The CDR3 has 12 residues. The CDR3: CASSTANSPLHF. The CDR3 bases are TGTGCCAGCAGTACTGCGAATTCACCCCTCCACTTT.

CDR3 loop: CASSLLENYEQYF. The CDR3 DNA reads as TGTGCCAGCAGCCTACTAGAAAACTACGAGCAGTACTTC. The chain joins TRBV2 to TRBJ2-7, with D possibly being TRBD2 (5 bases). The CDR3 spans 13 residues. Trimming took off 6 bases at V and 3 bases at J, with 12 bases between the two ends. CDR1 SNHLY and CDR2 FYNNEI come from the germline V gene.

In its sample, this clone was seen once. The chain recombines TRBV5-6 with TRBJ1-1; D remains ambiguous. V was clipped by 3 bases and J by 0 bases, with 6 bases between them. CDR3 size: 13 residues. Germline-derived CDR1 and CDR2 are SGHDT and YYEEEE. The CDR3 spells CASSSIMNTEAFF. The DNA for the CDR3 is TGTGCCAGCAGCTCCATCATGAACACTGAAGCTTTCTTT. Variable domain in full (rest from reference TRBV5-6 and TRBJ1-1): DAGVTQSPTHLIKTRGQQVTLRCSPKSGHDTVSWYQQALGQGPQFIFQYYEEEERQRGNFPDRFSGHQFPNYSSELNVNALLLGDSALYLCASSSIMNTEAFFGQGTRLTVV.

J is TRBJ2-7 and V is TRBV12-3 or TRBV12-4, with D unresolved. The germline V and J ends were trimmed by 2 bases and 2 bases, with 7 bases remaining between them. The CDR3 is made up of 13 amino acids. The chain's CDR3 is CASSLRRAYEQYF. The CDR3, as DNA: TGTGCCAGCAGTTTACGCAGAGCCTACGAGCAGTACTTC.

This clone was detected only once. The chain employs TRBV2 and TRBJ1-4; perhaps TRBD1 as D (5 bases). CDR3 length: 14 residues. V lost 3 bases to trimming and J lost 8 bases, with 13 bases between them. Looked up from germline, CDR1 is SNHLY and CDR2 is FYNNEI. In nucleotides, the CDR3 is TGTGCCAGCAGTGACAGCAGGGTTGGGGAAAAACTGTTTTTT. This sequence encodes CASSDSRVGEKLFF.

The chain links TRBV6-2 or TRBV6-3 to TRBJ2-7; D call uncertain. The V end was cut by 0 bases, the J end by 5 bases, with 5 bases between. The CDR3 length is 12 residues. From germline, CDR1 is MNHEY and CDR2 SVGEGT. The CDR3 loop reads CASSYSTNEQYF. CDR3 nucleotides: TGTGCCAGCAGTTACTCGACGAACGAGCAGTACTTC.

The chain has TRBV5-1 and TRBJ1-1; D is undetermined. CDR3 length: 15 amino acids. V lost 0 bases and J 4 bases, leaving 13 bases between the germline ends. The germline V gene has CDR1 SGHRS and CDR2 YFSETQ. CDR3 loop: CASSLAGWDPTEAFF. The CDR3, as DNA: TGCGCCAGCAGCTTGGCGGGTTGGGATCCCACTGAAGCTTTCTTT.

The CDR3 coding sequence is TGTGCCAGCAGCCAAGGACAGGGAGCGAGCGGCTACACCTTC. As protein: CASSQGQGASGYTF. The chain uses TRBV4-2 and TRBJ1-2; 7 nucleotides agree with TRBD1. CDR3 length equals 14 residues. Germline CDR1 reads LGHNA; CDR2 reads YNFKEQ. V gave up 1 base and J gave up 8 bases; unmatched junction bases: 7.

This clone was detected only a few times. This chain links TRBV5-6 with TRBJ2-7; D call uncertain. Germline CDR1 is SGHDT and CDR2 is YYEEEE. V lost 0 bases and J lost 3, with 4 bases in between. The CDR3 runs 12 residues. CDR3 DNA sequence: TGTGCCAGCAGCTTGGTCGGCTACGAGCAGTACTTC. Protein product: CASSLVGYEQYF.

The V gene is TRBV4-3, the J gene TRBJ1-2, with D maybe TRBD1 (5 bases). Trimming took 3 bases from V and 5 from J, leaving 13 bases between them. Germline CDR1 is LGHNA and CDR2 is YSLEER. The CDR3 runs 14 residues. CDR3 loop: CASSQVGTAYGYTF. The CDR3 nucleotides read TGCGCCAGCAGCCAGGTGGGGACGGCGTATGGCTACACCTTC.

The CDR3 spells CASNPLGITRWTNEKLFF. The CDR3 coding sequence is TGTGCCAGCAACCCCTTGGGTATTACCAGGTGGACTAATGAAAAACTGTTTTTT. The chain uses TRBV5-5 and TRBJ1-4, with D hard to call. Germline CDR1 and CDR2: SGHKS and YYEKEE (reference sequence). Trimming stripped 6 bases from V and 2 bases from J, with 23 bases between. The CDR3 totals 18 residues.

The rearrangement links TRBV5-8 to TRBJ1-4; D perhaps matches TRBD1 (5 bases). The germline V gene encodes CDR1 SGHTS and CDR2 YDEGEE. V dropped 0 bases and J dropped 9 bases, with 15 bases sitting between them. CDR3 length equals 15 residues. CDR3 sequence reads: CASSLEPGIEKKLFF. In DNA, the CDR3 is TGTGCCAGCAGCTTGGAACCAGGGATCGAGAAAAAACTGTTTTTT.

The sample holds many counts of this clone. The rearrangement links TRBV4-1 to TRBJ1-5, with a weak D call TRBD1 (6 bases). Germline values: CDR1 MGHRA, CDR2 YSYEKL. The CDR3 has 17 amino acids. Trimming stripped 1 base from V and 5 bases from J, with 18 bases between. Here the CDR3 DNA reads TGCGCCAGCAGCCAAGCCCCCTATAGGGGGAGGGATCAGCCCCAGCATTTT. It encodes CASSQAPYRGRDQPQHF.

The chain joins TRBV4-1 to TRBJ2-1, with 11 bases that match TRBD1. The CDR3 sequence is 14 residues long. V lost 0 bases to trimming and J lost 14 bases; unmatched junction nucleotides: 6. Germline loops: CDR1 MGHRA, CDR2 YSYEKL. The CDR3 reads CASSQELPGQGEFF. The DNA for the CDR3 is TGCGCCAGCAGCCAAGAGCTCCCGGGACAGGGGGAGTTCTTC.

V and J are TRBV15 and TRBJ2-7, with 7 bases identical to TRBD2. Trimming took 5 bases from V and 1 from J; bases not matched to a gene: 5. Germline-derived CDR1 and CDR2 are LNHNV and YYDKDF (reference sequence). This CDR3 is 14 amino acids long. The CDR3 is CATSPIGGSYEQYF. CDR3 nucleotide sequence: TGTGCCACCAGCCCAATCGGGGGGTCCTACGAGCAGTACTTC.

The chain is built from TRBV18 and TRBJ2-2; unclear D gene. Germline lookup yields CDR1 KGHSH and CDR2 LQKENI. Trimming removed 8 bases from V and 2 bases from J, with 9 bases in between. The CDR3 spans 13 residues. CDR3 protein: CASNSLNTGELFF. DNA of the CDR3: TGTGCCAGCAACAGTCTTAACACCGGGGAGCTGTTTTTT.

This clone was seen a single time. The rearrangement uses TRBV5-5 and TRBJ1-3; maybe TRBD1 (6 bases). Germline values: CDR1 SGHKS, CDR2 YYEKEE (reference sequence). CDR3 length equals 15 residues. Trimming left V 4 bases short and J 3 bases short, with 14 bases between. The CDR3 DNA follows: TGTGCCAGCAGCGGCCTATGGACAGATGGAAACACCATATATTTT. Protein sequence: CASSGLWTDGNTIYF.

The rearrangement links TRBV5-4 to TRBJ2-3; D remains ambiguous. V lost 9 bases and J lost 4, with 12 bases in between. In germline, CDR1 is SGHNT, CDR2 YYREEE (reference sequence). The CDR3 runs to 12 residues. DNA of the CDR3: TGTGCCACCCCTGGGGTCGCAGATACGCAGTATTTT. Residues: CATPGVADTQYF.

The V and J genes are TRBV30 and TRBJ1-4; 7 bases are a match to TRBD1. The length of the CDR3 is 18 residues. Per germline, CDR1 GTSNPN and CDR2 SVGIG (reference sequence). V trimming: 1 base; J trimming: 7 bases; junction bases outside the gene matches: 18. The chain's CDR3 is CAWSGVVTGLGYAEKLFF. Here the CDR3 DNA reads TGTGCCTGGAGTGGGGTAGTGACAGGGCTGGGGTACGCTGAAAAACTGTTTTTT.

In this sample, this clone turned up a few times. This sample includes further DNA sequences coding for the same CDR3. The genes are TRBV7-9 and TRBJ2-7, with 7 bases matching TRBD2. This CDR3 spans 13 amino acids. CDR1 is SEHNR, CDR2 FQNEAQ, per germline (reference sequence). V gave up 3 bases and J gave up 5 bases; unmatched junction bases: 4. The CDR3 bases are TGTGCCAGCAGCTTGCGGGGGATCGACGAGCAGTACTTC. Its protein product is CASSLRGIDEQYF. The entire variable domain, with the rest obtained from reference TRBV7-9 and TRBJ2-7, is as follows: DTGVSQNPRHKITKRGQNVTFRCDPISEHNRLYWYRQTLGQGPEFLTYFQNEAQLEKSRLLSDRFSAERPKGSFSTLEIQRTEQGDSAMYLCASSLRGIDEQYFGPGTRLTVT.